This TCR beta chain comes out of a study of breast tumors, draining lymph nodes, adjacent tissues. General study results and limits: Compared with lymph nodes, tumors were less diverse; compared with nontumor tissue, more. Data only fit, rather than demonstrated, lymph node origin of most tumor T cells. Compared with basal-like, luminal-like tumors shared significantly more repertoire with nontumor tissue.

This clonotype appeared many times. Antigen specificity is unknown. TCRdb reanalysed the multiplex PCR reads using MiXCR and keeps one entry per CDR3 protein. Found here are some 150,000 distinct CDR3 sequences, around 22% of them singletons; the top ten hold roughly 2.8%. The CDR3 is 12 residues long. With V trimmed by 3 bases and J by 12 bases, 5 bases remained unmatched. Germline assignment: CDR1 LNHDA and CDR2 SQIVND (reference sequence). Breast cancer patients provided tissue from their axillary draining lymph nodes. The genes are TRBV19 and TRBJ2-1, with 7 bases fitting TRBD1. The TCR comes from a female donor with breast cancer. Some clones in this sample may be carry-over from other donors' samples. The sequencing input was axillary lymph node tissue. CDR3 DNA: TGTGCCAGTAGTATGGACAGGATGGCGCAGTTCTTC. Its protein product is CASSMDRMAQFF.